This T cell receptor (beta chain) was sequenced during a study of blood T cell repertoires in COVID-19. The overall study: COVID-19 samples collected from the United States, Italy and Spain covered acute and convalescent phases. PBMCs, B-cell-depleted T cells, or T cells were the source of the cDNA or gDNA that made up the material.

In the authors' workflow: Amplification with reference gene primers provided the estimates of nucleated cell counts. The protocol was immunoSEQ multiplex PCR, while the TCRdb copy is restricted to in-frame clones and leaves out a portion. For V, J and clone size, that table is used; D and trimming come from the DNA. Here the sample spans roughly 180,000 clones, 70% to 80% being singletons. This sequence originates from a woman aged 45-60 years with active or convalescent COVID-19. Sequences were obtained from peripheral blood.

Here the CDR3 DNA reads TGTGCCAGTAGTCGGACTAGCGGTCCATCCCCCTCGAGCACAGATACGCAGTATTTT. This gives the protein CASSRTSGPSPSSTDTQYF. The chain has TRBV19 and TRBJ2-3; TRBD2 agrees at 10 bases. Trimming at V came to 5 bases and at J to 0 bases, leaving 14 bases not matched to a gene. The germline gives CDR1 LNHDA, CDR2 SQIVND (reference sequence). This CDR3 contains 19 residues.